Described below is a single T cell receptor beta chain sequence and its context. It has no known antigen specificity. Per-base quality was not reported, and no clone a single base away is much larger than it. This record comes from a study of blood T cell repertoires in COVID-19 (dated by TCRdb to 2019 to 2021). In terms of the full investigation: Samples from collaborators originated in the United States, Italy and Spain and spanned both the acute and convalescent phases of COVID-19. The repertoires were made available in a free public database intended to serve as a resource for research on the immune response to SARS-CoV-2. Subjects who had been exposed to COVID-19, were actively infected with it, or had recovered from it provided the deeply sampled blood TCRbeta repertoires that made up the dataset. A de-identified subject ID, COVID-19 status, age in years and sex were almost always included in the sample metadata. The material from the prospective study consisted of cDNA or gDNA derived from T cells, B-cell-depleted T cells, or PBMCs. Where available, HLA class I and class II types were taken from metadata supplied by the sample provider and were not determined by assay-based typing. The samples were drawn from two sources: the first 160 participants of the ongoing ImmuneRACE study, and 950 to 1,500 subjects contributed by 6 global collaborators.

CDR1 LNHDA and CDR2 SQIVND are derived from the germline V gene (reference sequence). From the cysteine up to the phenylalanine, the CDR3 has a length of 14 residues. CDR3 DNA only is kept here, 42 bases in frame from base 1. At the junction V is shortened by 2 bases and J by 9 bases; bases outside the gene matches: 7. General study outcomes and caveats: Clinical and demographic metadata were provided uncurated, with the amount varying by source and participant.

The collaborating institutions used their own protocols to collect whole blood in K2EDTA tubes. For TCRbeta analysis, collaborator samples were shipped as frozen whole blood, as isolated PBMCs, or as DNA extracted from either sample type. The immunoSEQ Assay, a bias-controlled multiplex PCR, was used to amplify TCRbeta CDR3 regions from genomic DNA. Per the authors' processing: The number of nucleated cells in each sample was estimated by amplification of reference gene primers within the assay. To quantify the absolute abundance of each unique TCRbeta CDR3 rearrangement, sequence reads were collapsed and filtered. For each sample, productive Simpson clonality was calculated as the square root of Simpson's diversity index across productive rearrangements. Entries here come from immuneACCESS through TCRdb and include only in-frame sequences with V and J called. Some clones fail to appear in such tables; in the studies checked, an unresolved V gene covers under half of the shortfall, and the cause of the remainder is unknown. V and J calls and clone size follow that table, whereas D and trimming were derived from the DNA. In all, the sample holds 30,000 to 45,000 clones, and around 90% of those were seen once. 4% to 5% of the sample lies in the top ten.

The specimen was peripheral blood. Recombination linked TRBV19 to TRBJ2-1; 7 bases in the middle match TRBD2. This sequence originates from a woman in her seventies with active COVID-19. The CDR3 corresponds to CASSISGGSGEQFF. The DNA sequence reads TGTGCCAGTAGTATATCGGGGGGTAGTGGTGAGCAGTTCTTC.